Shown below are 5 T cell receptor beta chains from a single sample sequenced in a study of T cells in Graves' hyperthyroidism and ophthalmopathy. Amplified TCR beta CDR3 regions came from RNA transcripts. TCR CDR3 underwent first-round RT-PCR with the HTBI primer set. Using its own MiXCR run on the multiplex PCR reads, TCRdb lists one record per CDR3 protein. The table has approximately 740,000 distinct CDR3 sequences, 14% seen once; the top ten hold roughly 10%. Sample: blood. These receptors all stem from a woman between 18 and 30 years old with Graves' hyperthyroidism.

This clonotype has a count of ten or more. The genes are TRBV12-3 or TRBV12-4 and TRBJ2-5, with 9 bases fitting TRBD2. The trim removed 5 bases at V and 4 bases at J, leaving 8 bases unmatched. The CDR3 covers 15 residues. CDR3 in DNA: TGTGCCAGCAGTGATAGCGGGAGTGGTTTAGAGACCCAGTACTTC. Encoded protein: CASSDSGSGLETQYF.

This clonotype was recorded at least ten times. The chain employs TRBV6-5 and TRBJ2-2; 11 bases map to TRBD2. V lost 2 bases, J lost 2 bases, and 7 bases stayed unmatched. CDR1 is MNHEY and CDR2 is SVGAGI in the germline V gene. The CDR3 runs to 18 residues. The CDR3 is CASSYTSLAGGNTGELFF. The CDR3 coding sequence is TGTGCCAGCAGTTACACTAGTCTAGCGGGAGGAAACACCGGGGAGCTGTTTTTT.

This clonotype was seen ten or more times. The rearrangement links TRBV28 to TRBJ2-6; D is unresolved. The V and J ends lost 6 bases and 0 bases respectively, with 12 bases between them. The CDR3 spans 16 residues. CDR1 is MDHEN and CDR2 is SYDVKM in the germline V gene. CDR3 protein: CASSRIQFSGANVLTF. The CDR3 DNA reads TGTGCCAGCAGCCGAATACAGTTCTCTGGGGCCAACGTCCTGACTTTC.

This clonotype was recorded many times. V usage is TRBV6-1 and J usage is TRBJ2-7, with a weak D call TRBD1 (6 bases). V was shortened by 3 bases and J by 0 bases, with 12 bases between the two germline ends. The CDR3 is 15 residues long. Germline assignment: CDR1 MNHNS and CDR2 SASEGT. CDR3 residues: CASSDPRGNSYEQYF. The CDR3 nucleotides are TGTGCCAGCAGTGACCCGAGGGGGAACTCCTACGAGCAGTACTTC.

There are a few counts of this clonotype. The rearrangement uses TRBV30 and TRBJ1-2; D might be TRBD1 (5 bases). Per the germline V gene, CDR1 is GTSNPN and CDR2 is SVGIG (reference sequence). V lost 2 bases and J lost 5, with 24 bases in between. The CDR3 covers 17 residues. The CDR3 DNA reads TGTGCCTGGAGTACACAGATCTTGACAGCCGCCACGTATGGCTACACCTTC. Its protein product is CAWSTQILTAATYGYTF.